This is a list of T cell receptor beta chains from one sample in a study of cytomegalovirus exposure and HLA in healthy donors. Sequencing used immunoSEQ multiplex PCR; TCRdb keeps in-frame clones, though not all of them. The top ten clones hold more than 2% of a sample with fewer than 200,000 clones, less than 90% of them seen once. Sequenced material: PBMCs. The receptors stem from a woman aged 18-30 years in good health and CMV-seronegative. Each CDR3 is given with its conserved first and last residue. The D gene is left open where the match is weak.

CDR3aa: CASSPILLKTQYF; v_gene: TRBV27; d_gene: NA; j_gene: TRBJ2-5
CDR3aa: CASSSPTGKNTEAFF; v_gene: TRBV6-5; d_gene: TRBD1; j_gene: TRBJ1-1
CDR3aa: CASRITGYANTGELFF; v_gene: TRBV28; d_gene: NA; j_gene: TRBJ2-2
CDR3aa: CASSLEVGRLIYEQYF; v_gene: TRBV27; d_gene: NA; j_gene: TRBJ2-7
CDR3aa: CASRLDRDHTGELFF; v_gene: TRBV27; d_gene: TRBD1; j_gene: TRBJ2-2
CDR3aa: CAWSGGGGSWAEQFF; v_gene: TRBV30; d_gene: NA; j_gene: TRBJ2-1
CDR3aa: CASSQDRDRVGYEQYF; v_gene: TRBV4-1; d_gene: TRBD1; j_gene: TRBJ2-7
CDR3aa: CASSIPTGVYGYTF; v_gene: TRBV19; d_gene: TRBD1; j_gene: TRBJ1-2
CDR3aa: CASSQDRGNMNTEAFF; v_gene: TRBV4-3; d_gene: NA; j_gene: TRBJ1-1
CDR3aa: CASSFGASGNTIYF; v_gene: TRBV7-2; d_gene: NA; j_gene: TRBJ1-3
CDR3aa: CASTFLWGGDEAFF; v_gene: TRBV5-8; d_gene: NA; j_gene: TRBJ1-1